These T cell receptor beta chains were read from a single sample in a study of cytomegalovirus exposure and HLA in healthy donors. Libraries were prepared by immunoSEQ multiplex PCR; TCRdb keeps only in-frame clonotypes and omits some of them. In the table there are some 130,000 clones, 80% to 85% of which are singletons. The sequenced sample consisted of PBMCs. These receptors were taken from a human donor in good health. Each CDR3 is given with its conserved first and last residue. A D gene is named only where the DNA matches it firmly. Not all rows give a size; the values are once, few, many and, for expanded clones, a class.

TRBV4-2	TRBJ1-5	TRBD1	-	CASSLNFHQGDQPQHF	TGTGCCAGCAGCCTCAACTTTCACCAGGGGGATCAGCCCCAGCATTTT
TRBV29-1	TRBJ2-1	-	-	CSVEGETSSYNEQFF	TGCAGCGTTGAAGGAGAGACATCCTCCTACAATGAGCAGTTCTTC
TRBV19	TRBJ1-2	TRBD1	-	CASSIGPDRGHNYGYTF	TGTGCCAGTAGTATCGGACCAGACAGGGGGCACAACTATGGCTACACCTTC
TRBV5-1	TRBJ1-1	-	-	CASSLGGAWNTEAFF	TGCGCCAGCAGCTTGGGCGGGGCGTGGAACACTGAAGCTTTCTTT
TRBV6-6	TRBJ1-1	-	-	CASSYLAVTPNTEAFF	TGTGCCAGCAGTTATTTGGCGGTTACCCCGAACACTGAAGCTTTCTTT
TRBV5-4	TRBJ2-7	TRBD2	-	CASSLVLSGGDTYEQYF	TGTGCCAGCAGCTTGGTCCTTAGCGGGGGGGATACCTACGAGCAGTACTTC
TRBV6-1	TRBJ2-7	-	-	CASRDFYEQYF	TGTGCCAGCAGGGACTTCTACGAGCAGTACTTC
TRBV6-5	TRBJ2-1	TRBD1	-	CATRDSYNEQFF	TGTGCCACCCGGGACAGCTACAATGAGCAGTTCTTC
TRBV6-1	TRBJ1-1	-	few	CASSDTGSLVEAFF	TGTGCCAGCTCAGATACAGGGTCCTTGGTCGAAGCTTTCTTT
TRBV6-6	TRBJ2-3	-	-	CASSAGYTQYF	TGTGCCAGCAGTGCCGGGTATACGCAGTATTTT
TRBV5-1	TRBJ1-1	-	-	CASSFTGYDTEAFF	TGCGCCAGCAGCTTTACAGGTTACGACACTGAAGCTTTCTTT
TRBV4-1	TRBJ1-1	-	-	CASSQDWQIAFF	TGCGCCAGCAGCCAAGATTGGCAGATCGCTTTCTTT
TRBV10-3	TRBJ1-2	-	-	CAFSGVADYGYTF	TGTGCCTTCTCCGGGGTAGCGGACTATGGCTACACCTTC
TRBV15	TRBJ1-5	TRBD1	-	CATSREVQGSQPQHF	TGTGCCACCAGCAGAGAAGTACAGGGGTCTCAGCCCCAGCATTTT
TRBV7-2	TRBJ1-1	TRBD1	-	CASSWGQPNTEAFF	TGTGCCAGCAGCTGGGGACAGCCCAACACTGAAGCTTTCTTT
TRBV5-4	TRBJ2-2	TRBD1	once	CASSLGQGLFF	TGTGCCAGCAGCTTGGGACAGGGCTTGTTTTTT
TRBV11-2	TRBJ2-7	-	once	CASSLLLGSHEQYF	TGTGCCAGCAGCTTATTGTTGGGGAGCCACGAGCAGTACTTC
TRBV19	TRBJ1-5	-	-	CASSLMADSGVIPQHF	TGTGCCAGTAGTCTCATGGCGGACAGCGGGGTTATACCCCAGCATTTT
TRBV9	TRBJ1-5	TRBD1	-	CASSVGTGGNQPQHF	TGTGCCAGCAGCGTTGGGACAGGGGGCAATCAGCCCCAGCATTTT
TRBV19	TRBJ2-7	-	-	CASSTGVGDEQYF	TGTGCCAGTAGTACGGGGGTTGGGGACGAGCAGTACTTC
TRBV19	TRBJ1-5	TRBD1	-	CASSMGTDQPQHF	TGTGCCAGTAGTATGGGGACAGATCAGCCCCAGCATTTT
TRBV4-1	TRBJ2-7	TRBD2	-	CASSQEPGGVSYEQYF	TGCGCCAGCAGCCAAGAACCGGGGGGAGTCTCCTACGAGCAGTACTTC
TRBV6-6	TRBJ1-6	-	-	CASSRGGDSPLHF	TGTGCCAGCAGCCGAGGGGGGGATTCACCCCTCCACTTT
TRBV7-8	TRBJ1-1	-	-	CASSLEGSGNTEAFF	TGTGCCAGCAGCTTAGAGGGGTCGGGGAACACTGAAGCTTTCTTT
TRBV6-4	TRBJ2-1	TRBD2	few	CASSEESSGGAVFF	TGTGCCAGCAGTGAGGAGTCTAGCGGGGGGGCGGTGTTCTTC
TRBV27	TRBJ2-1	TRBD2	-	CASSKGTSGNEQFF	TGTGCCAGCAGTAAAGGGACTAGCGGGAATGAGCAGTTCTTC
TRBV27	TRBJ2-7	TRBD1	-	CASFRTGGSNEQYF	TGTGCCAGCTTCCGGACAGGGGGCTCCAACGAGCAGTACTTC
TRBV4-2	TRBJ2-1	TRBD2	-	CASSRQPLAGGPGEQFF	TGTGCCAGCAGCCGCCAACCTCTAGCGGGGGGGCCCGGTGAGCAGTTCTTC
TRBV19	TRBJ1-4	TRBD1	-	CASSISSRDSPKLFF	TGTGCCAGTAGTATAAGCTCCAGGGACAGTCCCAAACTGTTTTTT
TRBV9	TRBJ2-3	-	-	CASSQRLGTDTQYF	TGTGCCAGCAGCCAACGGTTGGGCACAGATACGCAGTATTTT
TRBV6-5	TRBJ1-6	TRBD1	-	CASSYSGQGTSPLHF	TGTGCCAGCAGTTACTCTGGACAGGGCACATCACCCCTCCACTTT
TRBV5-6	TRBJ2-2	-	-	CASSLGSGIGELFF	TGTGCCAGCAGCTTGGGCTCGGGGATCGGGGAGCTGTTTTTT
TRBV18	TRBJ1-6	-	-	CASSTESLNSPLHF	TGTGCCAGCTCCACCGAATCCCTAAATTCACCCCTCCACTTT
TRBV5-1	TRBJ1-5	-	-	CASSLELYRIRPQHF	TGCGCCAGCAGCTTGGAGCTTTACAGGATAAGACCCCAGCATTTT
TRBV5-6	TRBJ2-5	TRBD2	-	CASSQWAAGEETQYF	TGTGCCAGCTCCCAATGGGCGGCGGGGGAAGAGACCCAGTACTTC
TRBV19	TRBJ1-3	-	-	CASSNLRYDSGNTIYF	TGTGCCAGTAGTAACTTACGTTATGACTCTGGAAACACCATATATTTT
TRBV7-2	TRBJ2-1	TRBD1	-	CASSLGQGVYNEQFF	TGTGCCAGCAGCTTGGGGCAGGGGGTCTACAATGAGCAGTTCTTC
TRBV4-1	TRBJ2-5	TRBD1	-	CASSQPLGTGKISAETQYF	TGCGCCAGCAGCCAACCCCTCGGGACAGGGAAGATATCGGCAGAGACCCAGTACTTC
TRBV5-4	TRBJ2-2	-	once	CASSLGGLEGELFF	TGTGCCAGCAGCTTGGGTGGATTGGAGGGGGAGCTGTTTTTT
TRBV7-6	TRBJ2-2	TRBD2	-	CASSLVQAGGLNTGELFF	TGTGCCAGCAGCTTAGTTCAAGCGGGGGGGCTAAACACCGGGGAGCTGTTTTTT
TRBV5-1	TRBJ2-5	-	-	CASSLDTYQETQYF	TGCGCCAGCAGCTTGGACACGTACCAAGAGACCCAGTACTTC
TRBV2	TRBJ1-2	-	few	CASRRNRETYGYTF	TGTGCCAGCAGGAGAAACAGGGAAACCTATGGCTACACCTTC
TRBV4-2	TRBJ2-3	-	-	CASSQVRLETTDTQYF	TGTGCCAGCAGCCAAGTAAGGCTAGAGACCACAGATACGCAGTATTTT
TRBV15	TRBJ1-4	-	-	CATSRENGVVGEKLFF	TGTGCCACCAGCAGAGAAAACGGGGTAGTTGGTGAAAAACTGTTTTTT
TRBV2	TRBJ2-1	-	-	CASRASPGPLNEQFF	TGTGCCAGCAGGGCTAGCCCAGGACCCCTCAATGAGCAGTTCTTC